A selection of T cell receptor beta chains follows, all from one sample in a study of blood T cell repertoires in COVID-19. Clones were sequenced by immunoSEQ multiplex PCR, and TCRdb holds only the in-frame ones, with some missing. The sample contains over 11,000 clones, 90% of which appear only once. Specimen: peripheral blood. The receptors originated from a human donor in a cohort sampled during active COVID-19. Both conserved end residues are part of each CDR3. A D gene is named only where the DNA matches it firmly. Clone size is stated in some rows and not others, as once, few, many or a class when expanded.

J: TRBJ1-5; length: 15; size: .; V: TRBV19; D: TRBD1; CDR3: CASSSPDRGNQPQHF
J: TRBJ2-7; length: 14; size: .; V: TRBV11-3; D: .; CDR3: CASSSTGPFYEQYF
J: TRBJ1-3; length: 16; size: .; V: TRBV9; D: TRBD1; CDR3: CASSLRDRVSGNTIYF
J: TRBJ1-2; length: 14; size: .; V: TRBV6-5; D: TRBD1; CDR3: CASRRQGADYGYTF
J: TRBJ1-3; length: 15; size: .; V: TRBV5-4; D: .; CDR3: CASSLGQGTGNTIYF
J: TRBJ1-3; length: 16; size: .; V: TRBV6-2/TRBV6-3; D: TRBD1; CDR3: CASSYGDRGSGNTIYF
J: TRBJ2-1; length: 16; size: once; V: TRBV9; D: TRBD1; CDR3: CASSVGDRVSYNEQFF
J: TRBJ2-1; length: 16; size: .; V: TRBV7-8; D: .; CDR3: CASSFSPGPSGYEQFF
J: TRBJ1-5; length: 15; size: .; V: TRBV5-1; D: TRBD1; CDR3: CASSPRQGRNQPQHF
J: TRBJ2-7; length: 15; size: .; V: TRBV27; D: TRBD1; CDR3: CASSLSWDSSYEQYF
J: TRBJ2-4; length: 13; size: once; V: TRBV10-1; D: TRBD1; CDR3: CASSADRVNIQYF
J: TRBJ2-1; length: 15; size: .; V: TRBV11-3; D: TRBD2; CDR3: CASSPREGVYNEQFF
J: TRBJ2-1; length: 15; size: .; V: TRBV6-4; D: .; CDR3: CASSLSGGTYNEQFF
J: TRBJ1-4; length: 14; size: .; V: TRBV5-1; D: TRBD1; CDR3: CASSFGRGQEKLFF
J: TRBJ2-1; length: 15; size: .; V: TRBV7-9; D: .; CDR3: CASSSSDRIYNEQFF
J: TRBJ2-7; length: 12; size: .; V: TRBV6-5; D: .; CDR3: CASSQTGNEQYF
J: TRBJ2-7; length: 16; size: .; V: TRBV5-1; D: TRBD2; CDR3: CASSYGTSGGFYEQYF
J: TRBJ2-3; length: 16; size: .; V: TRBV30; D: .; CDR3: CAWRIGSRGATDTQYF
J: TRBJ2-2; length: 15; size: .; V: TRBV18; D: .; CDR3: CASSPLSGNTGELFF
J: TRBJ2-3; length: 15; size: .; V: TRBV5-1; D: TRBD2; CDR3: CASSSRGGDTDTQYF
J: TRBJ2-7; length: 14; size: .; V: TRBV7-9; D: .; CDR3: CASSETGTTYEQYF
J: TRBJ2-7; length: 14; size: .; V: TRBV6-5; D: TRBD1; CDR3: CASSYGTGGYEQYF
J: TRBJ1-2; length: 15; size: .; V: TRBV7-2; D: TRBD1; CDR3: CASSLVPQGASGYTF
J: TRBJ2-3; length: 15; size: .; V: TRBV6-2/TRBV6-3; D: TRBD2; CDR3: CASSVGLAGTDTQYF
J: TRBJ1-2; length: 14; size: .; V: TRBV4-3; D: .; CDR3: CASSQDRGNYGYTF